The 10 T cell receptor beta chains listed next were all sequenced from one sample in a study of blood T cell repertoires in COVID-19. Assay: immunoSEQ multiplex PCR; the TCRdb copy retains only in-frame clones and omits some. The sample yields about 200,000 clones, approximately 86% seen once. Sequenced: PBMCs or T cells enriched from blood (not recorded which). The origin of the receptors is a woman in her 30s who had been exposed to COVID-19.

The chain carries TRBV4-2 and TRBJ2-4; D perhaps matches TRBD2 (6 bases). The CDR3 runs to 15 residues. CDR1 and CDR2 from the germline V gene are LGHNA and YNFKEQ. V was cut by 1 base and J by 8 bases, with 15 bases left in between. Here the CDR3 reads CASSQVQAGGDIQYF. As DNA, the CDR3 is TGTGCCAGCAGCCAAGTGCAGGCGGGCGGGGACATTCAGTACTTC.

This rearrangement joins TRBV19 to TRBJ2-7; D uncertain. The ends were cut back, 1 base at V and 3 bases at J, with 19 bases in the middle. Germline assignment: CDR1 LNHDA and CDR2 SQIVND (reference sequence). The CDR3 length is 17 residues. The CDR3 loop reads CASSIARSGSPYYEQYF. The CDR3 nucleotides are TGTGCCAGTAGTATAGCGAGGTCGGGTTCCCCCTACTACGAGCAGTACTTC.

DNA for the CDR3: TGTGCCAGTAGTATGGCAAGCGGGGGAGAGACAGATACGCAGTATTTT. Residues: CASSMASGGETDTQYF. The chain carries TRBV19 and TRBJ2-3; the match to TRBD2 covers 8 bases. V shed 3 bases and J 3 bases; nucleotides not matched to a gene: 8. Germline V lookup: CDR1 LNHDA, CDR2 SQIVND (reference sequence). This CDR3 has 16 residues.

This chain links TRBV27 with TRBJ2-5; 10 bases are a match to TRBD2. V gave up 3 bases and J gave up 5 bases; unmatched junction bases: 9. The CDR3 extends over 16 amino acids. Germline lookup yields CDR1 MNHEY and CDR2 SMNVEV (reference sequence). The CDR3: CASSFRSSGGKETQYF. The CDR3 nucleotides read TGTGCCAGCAGTTTTAGGTCTAGCGGGGGAAAGGAGACCCAGTACTTC.

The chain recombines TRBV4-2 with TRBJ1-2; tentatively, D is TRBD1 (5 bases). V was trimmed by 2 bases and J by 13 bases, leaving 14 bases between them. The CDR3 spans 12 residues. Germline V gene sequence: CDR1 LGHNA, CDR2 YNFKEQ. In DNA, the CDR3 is TGTGCCAGCAGCCAACCATCGGGAGGGGTCACCTTC. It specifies CASSQPSGGVTF.

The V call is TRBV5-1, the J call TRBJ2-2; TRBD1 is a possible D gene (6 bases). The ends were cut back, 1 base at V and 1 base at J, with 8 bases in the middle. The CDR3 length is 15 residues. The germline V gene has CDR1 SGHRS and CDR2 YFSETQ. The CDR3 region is CASSLSTGNTGELFF. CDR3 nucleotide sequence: TGCGCCAGCAGCTTGTCGACAGGGAACACCGGGGAGCTGTTTTTT.

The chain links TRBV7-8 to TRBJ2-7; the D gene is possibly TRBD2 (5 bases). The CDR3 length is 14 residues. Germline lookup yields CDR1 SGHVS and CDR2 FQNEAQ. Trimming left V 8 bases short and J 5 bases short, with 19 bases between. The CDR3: CASRERVAQDEQYF. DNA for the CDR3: TGTGCCAGCCGCGAGAGGGTTGCGCAGGACGAGCAGTACTTC. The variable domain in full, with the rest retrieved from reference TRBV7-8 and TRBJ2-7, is GAGVSQSPRYKVAKRGQDVALRCDPISGHVSLFWYQQALGQGPEFLTYFQNEAQLDKSGLPSDRFFAERPEGSVSTLKIQRTQQEDSAVYLCASRERVAQDEQYFGPGTRLTVT.

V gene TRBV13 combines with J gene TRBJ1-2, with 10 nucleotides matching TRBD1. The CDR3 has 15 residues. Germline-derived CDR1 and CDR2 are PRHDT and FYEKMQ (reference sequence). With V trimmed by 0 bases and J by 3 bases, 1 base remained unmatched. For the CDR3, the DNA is TGTGCCAGCAGCTTAGGGACAGGGGGCGACTATGGCTACACCTTC. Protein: CASSLGTGGDYGYTF. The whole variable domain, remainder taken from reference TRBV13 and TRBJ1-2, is AAGVIQSPRHLIKEKRETATLKCYPIPRHDTVYWYQQGPGQDPQFLISFYEKMQSDKGSIPDRFSAQQFSDYHSELNMSSLELGDSALYFCASSLGTGGDYGYTFGSGTRLTVV.

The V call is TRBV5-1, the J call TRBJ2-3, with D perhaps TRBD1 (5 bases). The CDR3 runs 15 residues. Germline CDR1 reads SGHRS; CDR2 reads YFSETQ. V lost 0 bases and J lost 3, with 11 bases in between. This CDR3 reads CASSLGAGMTDTQYF. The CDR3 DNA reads TGCGCCAGCAGCTTGGGGGCAGGGATGACAGATACGCAGTATTTT. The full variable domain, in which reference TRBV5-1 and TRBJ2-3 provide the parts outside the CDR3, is KAGVTQTPRYLIKTRGQQVTLSCSPISGHRSVSWYQQTPGQGLQFLFEYFSETQRNKGNFPGRFSGRQFSNSRSEMNVSTLELGDSALYLCASSLGAGMTDTQYFGPGTRLTVL.

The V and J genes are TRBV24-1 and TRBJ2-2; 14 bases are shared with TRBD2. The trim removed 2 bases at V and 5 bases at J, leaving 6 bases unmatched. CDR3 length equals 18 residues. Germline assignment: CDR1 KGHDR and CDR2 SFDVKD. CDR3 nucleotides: TGTGCCACCAGTGATTCCGGACTAGCGGGAGGACTAACCGGGGAGCTGTTTTTT. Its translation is CATSDSGLAGGLTGELFF.